The rows below give T cell receptor beta chains drawn from one sample of a study of PD-1 blockade in mismatch repair-deficient tumors. Profiling relied on immunoSEQ multiplex PCR, and the TCRdb table lists in-frame clones only, not all of them. The sample records roughly 130,000 clones, more than 70% being singletons. The sample was peripheral blood, taken just over 70 weeks after starting pembrolizumab. Receptor source: an adult with mismatch repair-deficient cancer. Both conserved end residues are part of each CDR3. A D gene is named only where the DNA matches it firmly. Rows may omit the clone size; those that give it use once, few, many or a size class.

TRBJ2-2 NA TRBV28 NA CASRNTGELFF TGTGCCAGCAGAAACACCGGGGAGCTGTTTTTT
TRBJ1-1 once TRBV9 NA CASSVIPGNTEAFF TGTGCCAGCAGCGTTATTCCGGGGAACACTGAAGCTTTCTTT
TRBJ1-2 NA TRBV5-6 NA CASSLGGRGIEVGYTF TGTGCCAGCAGCTTGGGTGGGCGGGGAATTGAGGTTGGCTACACCTTC
TRBJ2-7 NA TRBV5-4 NA CASSYGLSYEQYF TGTGCCAGCAGCTACGGACTCTCCTACGAGCAGTACTTC
TRBJ2-6 NA TRBV11-2 NA CASSFVQVSGANVLTF TGTGCCAGCAGCTTTGTACAGGTCTCTGGGGCCAACGTCCTGACTTTC
TRBJ2-3 NA TRBV27 TRBD1 CASTGQGSTDTQYF TGTGCCAGCACAGGACAGGGGTCAACAGATACGCAGTATTTT
TRBJ2-3 NA TRBV7-9 NA CASSLQGGTDTQYF TGTGCCAGCAGCTTACAGGGTGGGACAGATACGCAGTATTTT
TRBJ2-2 NA TRBV5-1 NA CASSLSPRATNTGELFF TGCGCCAGCAGCTTGTCACCCAGGGCCACGAACACCGGGGAGCTGTTTTTT
TRBJ2-7 NA TRBV19 TRBD1 CASSIGTGVYEQYF TGTGCCAGTAGTATCGGGACAGGGGTTTACGAGCAGTACTTC
TRBJ2-7 NA TRBV5-6 NA CASTWGTGRYEQYF TGTGCCAGCACTTGGGGAACAGGGAGGTACGAGCAGTACTTC
TRBJ2-1 NA TRBV29-1 NA CSVSESSFYDEQFF TGCAGCGTTAGCGAGTCAAGCTTTTACGATGAGCAGTTCTTC
TRBJ2-7 NA TRBV11-2 TRBD1 CASSHGQGARGRSYEQYF TGTGCCAGCAGTCATGGACAGGGGGCTCGGGGCCGGTCCTACGAGCAGTACTTC
TRBJ1-1 NA TRBV5-4 NA CASSLEGRISEAFF TGTGCCAGCAGCTTGGAGGGTAGGATTAGTGAAGCTTTCTTT
TRBJ2-1 NA TRBV27 TRBD2 CASKTTSGSSYNEQFF TGTGCCAGCAAAACAACTAGCGGGAGCTCCTACAATGAGCAGTTCTTC
TRBJ2-1 NA TRBV6-6 TRBD2 CASSLSGRSSYNEQFF TGTGCCAGCAGCTTAAGCGGGAGAAGCTCCTACAATGAGCAGTTCTTC